One and the same sample provided the 25 T cell receptor beta chains below, sequenced in a study of blood T cell repertoires in COVID-19. Clones were sequenced by immunoSEQ multiplex PCR, and TCRdb holds only the in-frame ones, with some missing. The sample yields 250,000 to 350,000 clones, around 90% seen once. The sequenced sample consisted of peripheral blood. The receptors stem from a woman in her twenties or thirties with COVID-19, enrolled during active disease.

This clone was counted only a few times. The chain is built from TRBV2 and TRBJ2-3; 9 bases agree with TRBD2. V dropped 6 bases and J dropped 5; count of bases not matched to a gene: 6. The CDR3 is 14 amino acids. CDR1 is SNHLY, CDR2 FYNNEI, per germline. CDR3 DNA: TGTGCCAGCAGCGGCGGGAGGGGTATAGATACGCAGTATTTT. Its protein is CASSGGRGIDTQYF.

The chain combines TRBV11-2 with TRBJ2-7; 10 nucleotides line up with TRBD2. CDR3 length: 14 residues. The germline V gene has CDR1 SGHAT and CDR2 FQNNGV. J gave up 8 bases and V 5 bases, and 9 bases lay outside the gene matches. The CDR3 region is CASSPGLARSKQYF. The CDR3 region has the DNA TGTGCCAGCAGCCCGGGACTAGCGCGCTCCAAGCAGTACTTC.

The chain couples TRBV5-1 to TRBJ2-1; 14 nucleotides align to TRBD2. V was pared by 5 bases and J by 7 bases, with 17 bases of the junction left unmatched. The CDR3 runs 19 residues. Germline CDR1 and CDR2: SGHRS and YFSETQ. The DNA of the CDR3 is TGCGCCAGCAGGCGACACTGGGGACTAGCGGGAGAGGGGGCGAATGAGCAGTTCTTC. Amino acid sequence: CASRRHWGLAGEGANEQFF.

The chain recombines TRBV29-1 with TRBJ1-2; unclear D gene. Germline V gene sequence: CDR1 SQVTM, CDR2 ANQGSEA. This CDR3 contains 15 residues. V was pared by 4 bases and J by 4 bases, with 19 bases between. The CDR3 loop is CSVAGEPDIVYGYTF. The DNA of the CDR3 is TGCAGCGTTGCCGGGGAACCTGATATTGTCTATGGCTACACCTTC.

This sequence joins TRBV6-5 and TRBJ1-2; TRBD1 is a possible D gene (5 bases). Trimming removed 0 bases from V and 7 bases from J, with 15 bases in between. Germline CDR1 is MNHEY and CDR2 is SVGAGI. This CDR3 contains 15 residues. The CDR3, as DNA: TGTGCCAGCAGTTACTCAGGATTCCACGACAGTGGCTACACCTTC. As protein: CASSYSGFHDSGYTF.

The chain employs TRBV3-1 (or the pseudogene TRBV3-2) and TRBJ2-7, with D perhaps TRBD1 (6 bases). The CDR3 runs to 15 residues. Germline CDR1 is LGHDT and CDR2 is YNNKEL (reference sequence). The V end lost 4 bases, the J end lost 5 bases, and 18 bases lay between the germline ends. DNA for the CDR3: TGTGCCAGCAGCCTAAGGTGGACAGAGAAAAACGAGCAGTACTTC. Amino acids: CASSLRWTEKNEQYF.

V gene TRBV2 combines with J gene TRBJ2-3; D is perhaps TRBD1 (6 bases). V was trimmed by 6 bases and J by 1 base, leaving 8 bases between them. The CDR3 extends over 13 amino acids. CDR1 and CDR2 from the germline V gene are SNHLY and FYNNEI. CDR3 amino acids: CASRGGGTDTQYF. The CDR3 DNA sequence: TGTGCCAGCAGAGGGGGTGGCACAGATACGCAGTATTTT.

The chain employs TRBV11-2 and TRBJ2-7; no firm D call. CDR3 length equals 15 residues. V dropped 1 base and J dropped 0 bases, with 10 bases sitting between them. From germline, CDR1 is SGHAT and CDR2 FQNNGV. CDR3 DNA sequence: TGTGCCAGCAGCTTAGTCCCGGTTAGCTCCTACGAGCAGTACTTC. It specifies CASSLVPVSSYEQYF.

The chain uses TRBV25-1 and TRBJ2-2, with a weak D call TRBD1 (5 bases). Germline V CDR1 and CDR2: MGHDK, SYGVNS. This CDR3 has 16 residues. Trimming removed 7 bases from V and 7 bases from J, with 22 bases in between. The CDR3 loop is CASIERHRWFGGELFF. The CDR3 DNA sequence: TGTGCCAGCATCGAACGGCACAGGTGGTTTGGCGGGGAGCTGTTTTTT.

The rearrangement uses TRBV23-1 and TRBJ1-4, with D perhaps matching TRBD1 (5 bases). TRBV23-1 is recorded as an ORF, its role being uncertain. V was pared by 11 bases and J by 2 bases, with 15 bases between. The CDR3 spans 14 residues. The CDR3 protein is CAGTVGGTNEKLFF. CDR3 nucleotide sequence: TGCGCCGGAACCGTGGGGGGTACTAATGAAAAACTGTTTTTT.

The rearrangement links TRBV19 to TRBJ1-1; 7 bases match TRBD1. CDR1 LNHDA and CDR2 SQIVND come from the germline V gene (reference sequence). V gave up 5 bases and J gave up 8 bases; unmatched junction bases: 2. CDR3 length: 11 amino acids. In DNA form, the CDR3 reads TGTGCCAGTAGTGGGGGACAGGAAGCTTTCTTT. Translated, it gives CASSGGQEAFF.

V and J are TRBV2 and TRBJ2-7; 12 bases are shared with TRBD2. Germline CDR1 reads SNHLY; CDR2 reads FYNNEI. The CDR3 is made up of 17 amino acids. The ends lost 6 bases at V and 3 bases at J; junction bases unmatched: 12. This chain's CDR3 is CASREGLAGWGFYEQYF. In nucleotides, the CDR3 is TGTGCCAGCAGGGAGGGACTAGCGGGCTGGGGATTCTACGAGCAGTACTTC.

The chain links TRBV7-9 to TRBJ2-5; TRBD2 matches 13 bases. CDR3 length equals 17 residues. Unmatched junction bases numbered 4, after V lost 3 bases and J lost 0 bases. CDR1 and CDR2 (germline): SEHNR, FQNEAQ (reference sequence). CDR3 sequence: CASSLGLAGRYQETQYF. In DNA form, the CDR3 reads TGTGCCAGCAGCTTGGGACTAGCGGGAAGGTACCAAGAGACCCAGTACTTC.

This chain uses TRBV7-3 with TRBJ2-1, with 7 bases that match TRBD2. Germline assignment: CDR1 SGHTA and CDR2 FQGTGA. The trim removed 5 bases at V and 1 base at J, leaving 11 bases unmatched. The CDR3 runs to 17 residues. The CDR3 nucleotides are TGTGCCAGCAGCCCGGGGTGGAGCGGGAAGTCCTACAATGAGCAGTTCTTC. Its translation: CASSPGWSGKSYNEQFF.

The chain recombines TRBV28 with TRBJ2-7, with 10 bases aligning to TRBD1. The length of the CDR3 is 14 residues. Germline lookup yields CDR1 MDHEN and CDR2 SYDVKM. Losses at the gene ends were 6 bases for V and 3 bases for J; bases not matched to a gene: 5. The CDR3 is CASSRWTGGYEQYF. CDR3 in DNA: TGTGCCAGCAGCCGCTGGACAGGGGGCTACGAGCAGTACTTC.

This chain links TRBV10-3 with TRBJ2-1; TRBD1 aligns across 9 bases. V lost 6 bases and J lost 8; bases outside the gene matches: 8. Germline CDR1 ENHRY, CDR2 SYGVKD. The CDR3 length is 14 residues. The CDR3, as DNA: TGTGCCATCAGAAGGGACAGGGAGCCTGATGAGCAGTTCTTC. Its protein product is CAIRRDREPDEQFF.

This sequence joins TRBV6-2 or TRBV6-3 and TRBJ1-5, with 7 bases aligning to TRBD1. From germline, CDR1 is MNHEY and CDR2 SVGEGT. The CDR3 runs to 15 residues. Unmatched junction bases numbered 5, after V lost 3 bases and J lost 3 bases. The CDR3 loop reads CASSYLGQPNQPQHF. For the CDR3, the DNA is TGTGCCAGCAGTTATCTGGGACAGCCCAATCAGCCCCAGCATTTT.

The gene calls are TRBV3-1 (or the pseudogene TRBV3-2) and TRBJ2-7; 10 bases fit TRBD2. The CDR3 spans 17 residues. J gave up 5 bases and V 4 bases, and 14 bases lay outside the gene matches. Germline values: CDR1 LGHDT, CDR2 YNNKEL (reference sequence). The CDR3 DNA reads TGTGCCAGCAGCCCTCGCGCGCTGGCTAGCGGGAGAAACGAGCAGTACTTC. As protein: CASSPRALASGRNEQYF.

The chain joins TRBV6-1 to TRBJ2-5; D is ambiguous. The CDR3 runs to 15 residues. Germline CDR1 and CDR2: MNHNS and SASEGT. The V gene lost 0 bases and the J gene lost 1 base, with 9 bases spanning the gap. CDR3 in amino acids: CASSEAPQVQETQYF. The DNA for the CDR3 is TGTGCCAGCAGTGAAGCGCCGCAGGTCCAAGAGACCCAGTACTTC.

This chain connects TRBV7-8 to TRBJ2-1; possibly TRBD1 for D (8 bases). Looked up from germline, CDR1 is SGHVS and CDR2 is FQNEAQ. Trimming removed 6 bases from V and 7 bases from J, with 19 bases in between. The CDR3 is 15 amino acids. The CDR3 DNA follows: TGTGCCAGCAGACAGGGGGAGGGAGCGGGGAATGAGCAGTTCTTC. As protein: CASRQGEGAGNEQFF.

The rearrangement links TRBV11-3 to TRBJ2-5; no reliable D call. V lost 5 bases and J 5 bases, leaving 15 bases between the germline ends. The CDR3 is 14 amino acids. Germline CDR1 is SGHNT and CDR2 is YENEEA. The CDR3 DNA reads TGTGCCAGCAGCCCCCCCGGAGCTGGGGAGACCCAGTACTTC. Its protein product is CASSPPGAGETQYF.

The chain is built from TRBV7-8 and TRBJ1-2; a weak D match, TRBD1 (5 bases). The CDR3 consists of 12 residues. V lost 5 bases to trimming and J lost 8 bases, with 12 bases between them. Per germline, CDR1 SGHVS and CDR2 FQNEAQ. CDR3 in DNA: TGTGCCAGCAGCCCGAGGGACTTCGGCTACACCTTC. It codes for CASSPRDFGYTF.

This chain uses TRBV10-2 with TRBJ1-1, with TRBD1 identical over 9 bases. Germline values: CDR1 WSHSY, CDR2 SAAADI. With V trimmed by 3 bases and J by 3 bases, 2 bases remained unmatched. The CDR3 totals 14 residues. CDR3 coding DNA: TGCGCCAGCAGTGAACAGGGGGCTTACACTGAAGCTTTCTTT. Protein product: CASSEQGAYTEAFF.

The genes are TRBV2 and TRBJ2-2; D is perhaps TRBD1 (6 bases). The CDR3 loop spans 15 amino acids. Germline V gene data show CDR1 as SNHLY and CDR2 as FYNNEI. V shed 2 bases and J shed 4 bases, with 11 bases lying between them. As DNA, the CDR3 is TGTGCCAGCAGTGAAATAAGAGGGGGCACCGGGGAGCTGTTTTTT. This sequence encodes CASSEIRGGTGELFF.

The chain combines TRBV9 with TRBJ2-7; 7 bases agree with TRBD1. CDR1 and CDR2 from the germline V gene are SGDLS and YYNGEE. V lost 4 bases to trimming and J lost 3 bases; unmatched junction nucleotides: 16. The CDR3 covers 17 residues. The CDR3: CASSPTTGLPGNYEQYF. For the CDR3, the DNA is TGTGCCAGCAGCCCGACGACAGGGCTACCGGGGAACTACGAGCAGTACTTC.